This record concerns one T cell receptor beta chain sequence. Its binding antigen is unknown. Qualities for individual bases were not recorded, and no much larger clone is one base off. Participants in the prospective study were aged 18 to 89 years, lived in about two dozen United States geographic areas, and enrolled through a virtual design. To assign participants to cohorts, the prospective study relied on clinical history that participants themselves reported in a screening survey and a study questionnaire. Recovered participants in ImmuneRACE Cohort 3 were defined by two consecutive negative NP/OP PCR tests, clearance by a healthcare professional, or resolution of symptoms. In the prospective study, whole blood, serum and a nasopharyngeal or oropharyngeal swab were collected from each participant by mobile phlebotomists. Over a roughly 2-month period, participants in the prospective study had the option of providing additional blood draws and questionnaires. Prospective study blood samples were shipped either frozen or at room temperature before DNA extraction.

The record originates from a study of blood T cell repertoires in COVID-19 (dated by TCRdb to 2018 to 2021). Describing the broader study: Samples covering the acute and convalescent phases of COVID-19 were provided by collaborators in the United States, Italy and Spain. The material from the prospective study consisted of cDNA or gDNA derived from T cells, B-cell-depleted T cells, or PBMCs. Deeply sampled blood TCRbeta repertoires from subjects exposed to, actively infected with, or recovered from COVID-19 were included in the dataset. The repertoires were made available in a free public database intended to serve as a resource for research on the immune response to SARS-CoV-2. Samples came from the ongoing ImmuneRACE study (first 160 participants) plus 1,254 subjects from 6 global collaborators. Nearly every sample came with metadata listing a de-identified subject ID, COVID-19 status, age in years and sex. Where available, HLA class I and class II types were obtained from metadata supplied by the sample provider rather than from assay-based typing.

TCRbeta CDR3 regions were amplified from genomic DNA by means of the immunoSEQ Assay, a bias-controlled multiplex PCR. For the original study's pipeline: Within the assay, amplification of reference gene primers was used to estimate how many nucleated cells each sample contained. To quantify the absolute abundance of each unique TCRbeta CDR3 rearrangement, sequence reads were collapsed and filtered. For each sample, productive Simpson clonality was calculated by taking the square root of Simpson's diversity index across productive rearrangements. TCRdb's version of the immuneACCESS table is confined to in-frame rearrangements and falls short of the full clone set. An unresolved V gene accounts for under half of the shortfall where checked; the remainder is of unknown origin. That table gives V, J and clone size, and the DNA gave D and trimming. The sample table contains approximately 270,000 clones; only one count was recorded for 70% to 90% of them. The top ten constitute more than 3.5% of the sample.

Here is what the overall study found, with its caveats: The quantity of clinical and demographic metadata differed by source and by participant and was supplied without curation.

V loses 0 bases, J loses 11 bases, and the germline ends lie 13 bases apart. The germline V gene (reference sequence) specifies LGHDT as CDR1 and YNNKEL as CDR2. The CDR3, cysteine through phenylalanine, is 13 amino acids long. Here the CDR3 DNA is all that survives: 39 bases in frame from base 1. This receptor chain uses TRBV3-1 (or the pseudogene TRBV3-2) and TRBJ1-1; the D segment cannot be called with confidence. Material for sequencing was PBMCs or T cells enriched from blood (not recorded which). This receptor was identified in a woman between 25 and 40 years old who had recovered from COVID-19. The CDR3 amino acid sequence is: CASSQDWRAEAFF. The sequenced DNA is TGTGCCAGCAGCCAAGATTGGAGGGCGGAGGCTTTCTTT.